This T cell receptor beta chain was profiled in a study of CD4 T cells in relation to SARS-CoV-2 and coronaviruses (dated by TCRdb to about 2021). For context, the study as a whole: The ViraFEST assay cultured PBMCs with antigen for nine to eleven days, then sequenced TCR beta CDR3s to find antigen-specific clonal expansions. The full convalescent cohort of 12 patients had a median age of around 38 years, ranging from roughly 21 to 75 years. Of the 12 convalescent patients, 8 were male and 4 were female, and two of the subjects were Hispanic. Using patient-derived lymphoblastoid cell lines, the shared crossreactive spike epitopes were mapped to their HLA restriction. The study assessed, at the TCR clonotype level, memory CD4+ T cell crossreactivity between SARS-CoV-2 and common cold coronavirus spike proteins. The Adaptive Biotechnologies TCR-sequencing kit was used for samples from three pre-COVID donors and for the naive versus memory experiments, whereas the other data were Illumina-based. A different TCR-beta assay, based on Illumina, was used to sequence expansion assays from other donors in the study.

To separate naive from memory CD4+ T cells, cryopreserved PBMCs first underwent CD4 enrichment and then EasySep naive CD4+ T cell enrichment. Sorted naive or memory CD4+ T cells (10^5) were cultured 1:1 with T cell-depleted PBMCs and CEF peptides for 10 days. In general, every peptide culture condition was set up in three replicate wells. Ficoll-Paque PLUS gradient centrifugation was used to isolate PBMCs from either whole blood or leukapheresis product. PBMCs were either cryopreserved at -140 degrees C or used fresh in the expansion assay. The QIAamp Micro DNA Kit was used to extract genomic DNA from the CD4+ T cells. This clone was picked up a small number of times. Its target antigen remains unknown. No quality values exist for individual bases; no much larger clone is one base distant. The germline V gene specifies SGHRS as CDR1 and YFSETQ as CDR2. From cysteine to phenylalanine, the CDR3 is 14 amino acids long. The kept DNA is CDR3 alone, 42 bases in frame from the first base. V sheds 5 bases and J sheds 4 bases, leaving 15 bases between their ends.

Broad study findings and their caveats: Crossreactivity analysis centred on spike protein, so crossreactivity against other viral proteins was not assessed. Naive versus memory sequencing indicated that memory recall responses, rather than primary responses primed during culture, are detected by the assay. Memory CD4+ clonotypes crossrecognizing SARS-CoV-2 and at least one common cold coronavirus spike were found in around 59% of donors. Significantly weaker SARS-CoV-2-driven expansion was shown by crossreactive clones than by monoreactive clones, consistent with antigenic imprinting. No donor contributed both pre-pandemic and post-infection samples, which limited tracing the source of pre-existing responses. The study was constrained by small numbers of patients and of tested TCRs.

Survey-level immunoSEQ TCR-beta sequencing was performed on DNA from CEF-cultured naive and memory CD4+ T cells. The authors processed their data as follows. During preprocessing, nonproductive sequences were removed, as were CDR3s that did not start with C, did not end with F or W, or were shorter than 7 amino acids. The MANAFEST web app identified antigen-specific clonotypes based on expansion compared with the reference and other culture wells. A clone was considered positive if the clone showed significant expansion compared with the reference culture in 2 of 3 replicate wells at an FDR below 0.05. Positive clones also required significant expansion versus all other tandem wells and an odds ratio above 5. Cultured and uncultured naive and memory CD4+ repertoires were searched for previously identified spike- and CEF-reactive CDR3s. CDR3 homology was measured as pairwise Levenshtein distance, computed with the stringdist R package after trimming three terminal residues from each end. TCRdb retrieved this table from immuneACCESS and kept in-frame rearrangements only. Not all clones are present; in checked studies, unresolved V genes account for under half, and no reason is known for the remainder. The V and J calls and the clone size are those of that table, but D and trimming were determined from the DNA. Within this sample are approximately 36,000 clones, with around three quarters of them counted one time only. The ten largest clonotypes hold roughly 20% of the sample.

This sequence uses TRBV5-1 and TRBJ1-2, and TRBD1 may be the D gene, going by 5 matching bases. The clonotype was recovered from an adult with COVID-19. The sequencing input was memory CD4+ T cells from PBMCs, cultured in vitro. According to the study, the label for this sample's cell subset or site signals: memory (non-naive) CD4+ T cells. The CDR3 region reads CASSATQGSYGYTF. DNA sequence: TGCGCCAGCAGTGCCACCCAGGGCAGCTATGGCTACACCTTC. Joined to the reference TRBV5-1 and TRBJ1-2 proteins, this CDR3 gives the full variable domain: KAGVTQTPRYLIKTRGQQVTLSCSPISGHRSVSWYQQTPGQGLQFLFEYFSETQRNKGNFPGRFSGRQFSNSRSEMNVSTLELGDSALYLCASSATQGSYGYTFGSGTRLTVV.